These 19 T cell receptor beta chains were sequenced from one sample in a study of blood T cell repertoires in COVID-19 (dated by TCRdb to the early 2020s). Library generation was performed with the immunoSEQ multiplex PCR assay. TCRdb took over this immuneACCESS table, retaining in-frame rearrangements with V and J assigned. Such tables are incomplete; in checked studies, under half of the missing clones stem from an unresolved V gene, and the remainder is unexplained. A total of about 160,000 clones appear in this sample, about 80% of them only once. Of the sample, 3% to 3.5% falls within the top ten clones. The sample comprised PBMCs or T cells enriched from blood (not recorded which). These receptor sequences come from a woman in her fifties or sixties who had recovered from COVID-19.

This sequence joins TRBV5-4 and TRBJ2-3, with 9 bases fitting TRBD2. Germline V lookup: CDR1 SGHNT, CDR2 YYREEE (reference sequence). CDR3 size: 17 residues. V shed 0 bases and J 2 bases; nucleotides not matched to a gene: 7. The CDR3 protein is CASSLDAGGPNTDTQYF. The CDR3 DNA follows: TGTGCCAGCAGCTTGGATGCGGGGGGGCCGAACACAGATACGCAGTATTTT. Together with reference TRBV5-4 and TRBJ2-3, the CDR3 gives the full variable domain: ETGVTQSPTHLIKTRGQQVTLRCSSQSGHNTVSWYQQALGQGPQFIFQYYREEENGRGNFPPRFSGLQFPNYSSELNVNALELDDSALYLCASSLDAGGPNTDTQYFGPGTRLTVL.

This clone was picked up a small number of times. Different DNA sequences within this sample yield the same CDR3. The chain links TRBV2 to TRBJ1-1; 7 bases match TRBD1. J was trimmed by 1 base and V by 4 bases; bases with no gene match: 0. CDR3 size: 13 residues. CDR1 SNHLY and CDR2 FYNNEI come from the germline V gene. The CDR3 reads CASSGQGNTEAFF. CDR3 DNA: TGTGCCAGCAGTGGACAGGGGAACACTGAAGCTTTCTTT.

This clone has a handful of counts. The J gene is TRBJ1-5, the V gene TRBV6-2 or TRBV6-3, with D unresolved. This CDR3 region has 13 residues. Trimming left V 4 bases short and J 0 bases short, with 4 bases between. CDR1 is MNHEY, CDR2 SVGEGT, per germline. CDR3 nucleotides: TGTGCCAGCAGTTCGTCTAGCAATCAGCCCCAGCATTTT. Protein product: CASSSSSNQPQHF.

The chain couples TRBV18 to TRBJ2-7; 9 bases agree with TRBD1. Germline CDR1 and CDR2: KGHSH and LQKENI. J lost 4 bases, V lost 10 bases, and 5 bases had no gene match. CDR3 length: 12 residues. In nucleotides, the CDR3 is TGTGCCACTTCGGACAGGGGTTACGAGCAGTACTTC. Translated: CATSDRGYEQYF.

The J gene is TRBJ1-1, the V gene TRBV20-1; D gene unclear. V lost 0 bases and J 7 bases, leaving 6 bases between the germline ends. Germline-derived CDR1 and CDR2 are DFQATT and SNEGSKA (reference sequence). The CDR3 is 11 amino acids. Here the CDR3 reads CSARDVSEAFF. Written as DNA, the CDR3 is TGCAGTGCTAGAGATGTTAGTGAAGCTTTCTTT.

V usage is TRBV19 and J usage is TRBJ2-1, with a weak D call TRBD2 (6 bases). The CDR3 has 14 residues. Trimming pared 8 bases from V and 7 bases from J, leaving 18 bases between. The germline gives CDR1 LNHDA, CDR2 SQIVND (reference sequence). CDR3 nucleotide sequence: TGTGCCAGTTGTTTAGGTGGAGGGAGGAATGAGCAGTTCTTC. Translated: CASCLGGGRNEQFF.

Comment on this clone: A single base separates this from a much larger clone, so it may be a read error. This chain joins TRBV11-2 and TRBJ2-3, with 7 positions matching TRBD2. Germline trimming cut 4 bases from V and 1 base from J; bases unmatched to any gene: 5. The CDR3 runs 15 residues. Per the germline V gene, CDR1 is SGHAT and CDR2 is FQNNGV. The CDR3, as DNA: TGTGCCAGCAGCTCCCTCCGGGGGGGCACAGATACGCAGTATTTT. This translates into CASSSLRGGTDTQYF.

The genes are TRBV2 and TRBJ2-7, with D tentatively TRBD1 (5 bases). CDR1 and CDR2 from the germline V gene are SNHLY and FYNNEI. The length of the CDR3 is 14 residues. V was cut by 7 bases and J by 6 bases, with 19 bases left in between. In DNA, the CDR3 is TGTGCCAGCACCCAATTGGTGGGTAGGGGCGAGCAGTACTTC. Its protein product is CASTQLVGRGEQYF.

The rearrangement links TRBV18 to TRBJ2-7; 8 nucleotides agree with TRBD2. Per germline, CDR1 KGHSH and CDR2 LQKENI. J gave up 2 bases and V 2 bases, and 8 bases lay outside the gene matches. This CDR3 has 16 amino acids. This CDR3 is CASSPGYQRGTYEQYF. The CDR3 nucleotides are TGTGCCAGCTCACCAGGGTACCAGCGGGGGACCTACGAGCAGTACTTC.

The chain combines TRBV10-1 with TRBJ2-3; D is unresolved. There are 13 residues in the CDR3. With 5 bases removed from V and 2 bases from J, the gap between germline ends came to 8 bases. The V gene's germline CDR1 is WNHNN and CDR2 SYGVQD (reference sequence). The CDR3 sequence: CASSFGPTDTQYF. CDR3 bases: TGCGCCAGCAGTTTTGGGCCCACAGATACGCAGTATTTT.

The V call is TRBV15, the J call TRBJ1-1; 7 bases are shared with TRBD1. In germline, CDR1 is LNHNV, CDR2 YYDKDF (reference sequence). Trimming at V came to 0 bases and at J to 7 bases, leaving 8 bases not matched to a gene. The CDR3 has 15 amino acids. The CDR3 loop is CATSRDRQGANEAFF. In nucleotides, the CDR3 is TGTGCCACCAGCAGAGACAGACAGGGCGCAAATGAAGCTTTCTTT.

This clone was found many times. The V call is TRBV30, the J call TRBJ1-1; D may be TRBD1 (5 bases). V was shortened by 3 bases and J by 2 bases, with 13 bases between the two germline ends. Germline values: CDR1 GTSNPN, CDR2 SVGIG (reference sequence). This CDR3 region has 14 residues. The CDR3: CAWRAGSINTEAFF. The DNA for the CDR3 is TGTGCCTGGAGGGCAGGGTCGATAAACACTGAAGCTTTCTTT.

The V call is TRBV2, the J call TRBJ2-7, with TRBD1 matching 8 bases. Unmatched junction bases numbered 7, after V lost 7 bases and J lost 2 bases. In germline, CDR1 is SNHLY, CDR2 FYNNEI. CDR3 length: 14 residues. CDR3 sequence reads: CASTGGTGAYEQYF. As DNA, the CDR3 is TGTGCCAGCACTGGCGGGACAGGTGCCTACGAGCAGTACTTC.

This rearrangement joins TRBV11-2 to TRBJ2-7; D call uncertain. This CDR3 has 13 residues. Deletions cut 2 bases from V and 0 bases from J, with 5 bases between. Germline lookup yields CDR1 SGHAT and CDR2 FQNNGV. The CDR3 here is CASSLLVSYEQYF. The CDR3 DNA follows: TGTGCCAGCAGCTTACTTGTCTCCTACGAGCAGTACTTC.

This chain joins TRBV11-3 and TRBJ2-1; 8 bases line up with TRBD1. Germline V gene sequence: CDR1 SGHNT, CDR2 YENEEA. CDR3 length equals 14 residues. J was trimmed by 7 bases and V by 5 bases; bases with no gene match: 7. This CDR3 is CASSPGTGPNEQFF. DNA of the CDR3: TGTGCCAGCAGCCCGGGGACAGGTCCTAATGAGCAGTTCTTC.

This clone was counted a few times. The gene calls are TRBV3-1 (or the pseudogene TRBV3-2) and TRBJ2-3; D may be TRBD2 (5 bases). CDR1 is LGHDT and CDR2 is YNNKEL in the germline V gene (reference sequence). CDR3 length: 14 amino acids. With 0 bases removed from V and 1 base from J, the gap between germline ends came to 5 bases. The chain's CDR3 is CASSQERGTDTQYF. CDR3 nucleotides: TGTGCCAGCAGCCAAGAGCGGGGCACAGATACGCAGTATTTT.

J is TRBJ2-2 and V is TRBV6-4, with 11 positions matching TRBD1. The CDR3 has 16 amino acids. Germline-derived CDR1 and CDR2 are MRHNA and SNTAGT. V was pared by 4 bases and J by 3 bases, with 4 bases of the junction left unmatched. CDR3 sequence: CASSGTGGFDTGELFF. For the CDR3, the DNA is TGTGCCAGCAGTGGGACAGGGGGCTTCGACACCGGGGAGCTGTTTTTT.

The chain employs TRBV5-1 and TRBJ1-1; 9 bases match TRBD1. CDR3 length: 20 residues. Germline V gene sequence: CDR1 SGHRS, CDR2 YFSETQ. J lost 5 bases, V lost 4 bases, and 24 bases had no gene match. This CDR3 is CASSARSQQGAGRVLTEAFF. DNA of the CDR3: TGCGCCAGCAGCGCTAGATCACAACAGGGGGCGGGAAGAGTGTTAACTGAAGCTTTCTTT.

The chain couples TRBV12-5 to TRBJ2-7; 10 nucleotides line up with TRBD2. J gave up 0 bases and V 1 base, and 0 bases lay outside the gene matches. Germline CDR1 reads LGHNT; CDR2 reads FRNRAP. The CDR3 sequence is 15 residues long. Here the CDR3 reads CASGLGLAGSYEQYF. In nucleotides, the CDR3 is TGTGCTAGTGGTTTGGGACTAGCGGGCTCCTACGAGCAGTACTTC. Full variable domain (remainder filled in from reference TRBV12-5 and TRBJ2-7): DARVTQTPRHKVTEMGQEVTMRCQPILGHNTVFWYRQTMMQGLELLAYFRNRAPLDDSGMPKDRFSAEMPDATLATLKIQPSEPRDSAVYFCASGLGLAGSYEQYFGPGTRLTVT.